This T cell receptor (beta chain) was retrieved from a study of shared clonotypes between healthy human individuals. Notes on the study in general: Researchers sampled blood only, noting tissue repertoires likely differ. The generation probabilities recorded for non-shared clonotypes fell below those of clonotypes shared by all four donors.

Authors' analysis steps: In the immunoSEQ data, sequences were junction-only and lacked quality scores, so filtering differed. The repertoire was sequenced with immunoSEQ multiplex PCR; TCRdb's copy has only in-frame clones and lacks some. V and J calls and clone size are given by that table; D and trimming were obtained from the DNA. The sample lists about 1,800,000 clones, about 95% occurring once. This clone was seen a few times. No antigen is known for it. The same CDR3 is also encoded by other DNA sequences in this sample. CD45RO negativity and positive selection for CCR7 defined naive CD8 cells, a population that excluded terminally differentiated effector memory CD45RA+ cells. The specimen was naive CD8+ T cells sorted from blood. This receptor was taken from a young man in good health.

The CDR3 sequence: CASSAGTGNTIYF. DNA of the CDR3: TGTGCCAGCAGCGCTGGGACTGGAAACACCATATATTTT. The chain uses TRBV9 and TRBJ1-3; D remains unclear. The V end was cut by 3 bases, the J end by 2 bases, with 6 bases between. The CDR3 is 13 residues long. Germline CDR1 reads SGDLS; CDR2 reads YYNGEE. The full variable domain, with the rest looked up from reference TRBV9 and TRBJ1-3, is DSGVTQTPKHLITATGQRVTLRCSPRSGDLSVYWYQQSLDQGLQFLIQYYNGEERAKGNILERFSAQQFPDLHSELNLSSLELGDSALYFCASSAGTGNTIYFGEGSWLTVV.